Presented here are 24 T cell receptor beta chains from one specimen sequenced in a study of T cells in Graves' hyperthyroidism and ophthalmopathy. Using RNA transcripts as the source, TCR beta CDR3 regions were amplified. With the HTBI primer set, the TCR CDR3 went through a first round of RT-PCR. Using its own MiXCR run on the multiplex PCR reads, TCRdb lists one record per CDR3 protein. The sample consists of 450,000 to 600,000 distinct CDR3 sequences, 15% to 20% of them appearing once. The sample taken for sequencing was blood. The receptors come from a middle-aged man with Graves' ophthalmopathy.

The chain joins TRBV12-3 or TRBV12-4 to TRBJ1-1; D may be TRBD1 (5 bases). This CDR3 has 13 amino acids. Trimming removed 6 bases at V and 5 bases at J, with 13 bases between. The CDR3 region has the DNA TGTGCCAGCAGAACCTCAGGGTGGACTGAAGCTTTCTTT. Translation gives CASRTSGWTEAFF.

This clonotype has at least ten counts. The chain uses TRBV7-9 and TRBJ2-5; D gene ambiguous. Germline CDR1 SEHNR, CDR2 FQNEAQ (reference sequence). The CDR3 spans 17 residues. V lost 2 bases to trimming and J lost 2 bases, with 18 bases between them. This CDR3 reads CASSLRSASSDQETQYF. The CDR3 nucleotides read TGTGCCAGCAGCTTACGCAGCGCCTCGAGCGATCAAGAGACCCAGTACTTC.

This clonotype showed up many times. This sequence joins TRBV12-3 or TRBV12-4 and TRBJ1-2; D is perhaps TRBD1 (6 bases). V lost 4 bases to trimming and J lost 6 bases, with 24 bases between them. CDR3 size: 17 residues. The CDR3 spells CASSYSRGTRGHHGYTF. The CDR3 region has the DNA TGTGCCAGCAGTTATTCCCGCGGGACAAGGGGACATCATGGCTACACCTTC.

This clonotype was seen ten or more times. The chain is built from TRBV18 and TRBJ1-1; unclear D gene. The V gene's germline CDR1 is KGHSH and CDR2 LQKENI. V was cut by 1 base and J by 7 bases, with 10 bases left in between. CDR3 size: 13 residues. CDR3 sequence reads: CASSPRVGHEAFF. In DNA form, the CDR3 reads TGTGCCAGCTCACCACGGGTTGGGCATGAAGCTTTCTTT.

The chain's CDR3 is CASSLNGRTGSLDGYTF. CDR3 bases: TGTGCCAGCAGCTTAAACGGTAGGACAGGGTCTTTGGATGGCTACACCTTC. The V and J genes are TRBV7-6 and TRBJ1-2, with 8 bases aligning to TRBD1. CDR3 length: 17 amino acids. Germline V gene sequence: CDR1 SGHVS, CDR2 FNYEAQ. V shed 2 bases, J shed 6 bases, and the junction held 14 bases outside the gene matches.

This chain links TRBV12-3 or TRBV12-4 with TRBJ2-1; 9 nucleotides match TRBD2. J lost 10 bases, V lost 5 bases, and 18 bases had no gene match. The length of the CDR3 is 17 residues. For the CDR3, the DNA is TGTGCCAGCAGTCCACGACAGGGACTAGCTCGGATCAGGGAGCAGTTCTTC. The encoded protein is CASSPRQGLARIREQFF.

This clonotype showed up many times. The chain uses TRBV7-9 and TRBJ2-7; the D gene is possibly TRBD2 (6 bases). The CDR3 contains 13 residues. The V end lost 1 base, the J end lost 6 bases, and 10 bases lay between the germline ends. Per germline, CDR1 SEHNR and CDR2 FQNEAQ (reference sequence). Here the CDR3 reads CASSLVVEGEQYF. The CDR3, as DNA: TGTGCCAGCAGCTTAGTCGTGGAGGGCGAGCAGTACTTC.

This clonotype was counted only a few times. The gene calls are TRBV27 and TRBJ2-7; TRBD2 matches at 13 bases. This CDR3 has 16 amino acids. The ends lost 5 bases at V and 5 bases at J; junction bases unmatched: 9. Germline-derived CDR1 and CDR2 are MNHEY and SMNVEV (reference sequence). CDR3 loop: CASSPGTSGISNEQYF. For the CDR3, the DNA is TGTGCCAGCAGTCCGGGGACTAGCGGGATAAGCAACGAGCAGTACTTC.

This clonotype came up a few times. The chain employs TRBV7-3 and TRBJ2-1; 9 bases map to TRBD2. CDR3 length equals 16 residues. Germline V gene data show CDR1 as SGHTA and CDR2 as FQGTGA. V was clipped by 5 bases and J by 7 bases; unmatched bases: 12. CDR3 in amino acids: CASSALLAGSGNEQFF. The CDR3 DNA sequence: TGTGCCAGCAGCGCCTTGCTAGCGGGATCGGGAAATGAGCAGTTCTTC.

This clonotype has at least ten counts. The CDR3 spells CASSSRRGDQETQYF. The CDR3, as DNA: TGTGCCAGCTCATCGCGCAGGGGGGACCAAGAGACCCAGTACTTC. This chain uses TRBV2 with TRBJ2-5; TRBD1 is a possible D gene (7 bases). V lost 8 bases and J 0 bases, leaving 16 bases between the germline ends. The length of the CDR3 is 15 residues. CDR1 is SNHLY, CDR2 FYNNEI, per germline.

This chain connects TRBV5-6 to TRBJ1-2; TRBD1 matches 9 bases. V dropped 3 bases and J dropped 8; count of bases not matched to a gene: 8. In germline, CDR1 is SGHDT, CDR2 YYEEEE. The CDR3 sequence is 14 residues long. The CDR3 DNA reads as TGTGCCAGCAGCTCCACCGGGACAGGGACCGGCTACACCTTC. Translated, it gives CASSSTGTGTGYTF.

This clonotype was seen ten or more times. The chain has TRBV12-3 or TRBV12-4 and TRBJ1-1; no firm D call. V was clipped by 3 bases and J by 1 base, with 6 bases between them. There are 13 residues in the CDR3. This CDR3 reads CASSLKQNTEAFF. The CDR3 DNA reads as TGTGCCAGCAGTTTGAAACAGAACACTGAAGCTTTCTTT.

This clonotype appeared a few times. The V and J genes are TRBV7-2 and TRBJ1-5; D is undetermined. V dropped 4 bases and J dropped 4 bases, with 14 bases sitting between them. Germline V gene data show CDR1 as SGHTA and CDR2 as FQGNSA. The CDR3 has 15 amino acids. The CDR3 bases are TGTGCCAGCAGCTCCGCACAGATTTGGAATCAGCCCCAGCATTTT. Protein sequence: CASSSAQIWNQPQHF.

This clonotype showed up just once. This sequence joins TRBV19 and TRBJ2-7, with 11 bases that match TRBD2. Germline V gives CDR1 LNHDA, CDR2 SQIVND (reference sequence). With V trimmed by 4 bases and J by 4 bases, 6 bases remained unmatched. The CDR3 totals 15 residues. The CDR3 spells CASSTTLAGDYEQYF. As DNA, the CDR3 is TGTGCCAGTAGTACTACACTAGCGGGAGATTACGAGCAGTACTTC.

In DNA form, the CDR3 reads TGTGCCAGCAGCTCACAGCCGGGACAGGGATCAGATACGCAGCATTTT. Its protein product is CASSSQPGQGSDTQHF. The chain has TRBV7-8 and TRBJ2-3; TRBD1 matches at 9 bases. The last part of the DNA fits TRBJ1-5 better; the J call may be wrong. The CDR3 length is 16 residues. Germline V gene data show CDR1 as SGHVS and CDR2 as FQNEAQ.

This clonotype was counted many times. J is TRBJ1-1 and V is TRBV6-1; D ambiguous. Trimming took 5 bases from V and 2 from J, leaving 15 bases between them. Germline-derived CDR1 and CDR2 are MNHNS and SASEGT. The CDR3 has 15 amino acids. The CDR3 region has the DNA TGTGCCAGCAGTCTAAGACTGACACTTAACACTGAAGCTTTCTTT. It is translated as CASSLRLTLNTEAFF.

The CDR3 nucleotides read TGTGCCAGCAGCACCGCTTTACCGGGACTCCTTACGGACAATGAGCAGTTCTTC. This codes for CASSTALPGLLTDNEQFF. This chain connects TRBV7-9 to TRBJ2-1; D possibly corresponds to TRBD2 (6 bases). Trimming removed 5 bases at V and 5 bases at J, with 25 bases between. Germline loops: CDR1 SEHNR, CDR2 FQNEAQ (reference sequence). The CDR3 sequence is 18 residues long.

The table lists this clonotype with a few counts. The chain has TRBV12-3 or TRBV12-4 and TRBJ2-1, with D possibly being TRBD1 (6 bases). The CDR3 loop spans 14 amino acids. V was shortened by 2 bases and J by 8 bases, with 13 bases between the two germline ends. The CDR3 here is CASSLLSRGDEQFF. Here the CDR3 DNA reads TGTGCCAGCAGTTTACTGTCCAGGGGAGATGAGCAGTTCTTC.

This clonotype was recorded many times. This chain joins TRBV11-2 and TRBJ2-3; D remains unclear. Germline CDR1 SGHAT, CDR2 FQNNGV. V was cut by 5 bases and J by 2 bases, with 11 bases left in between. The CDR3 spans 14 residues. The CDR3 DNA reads TGTGCCAGCAGCCTCACGGCCGCCACAGATACGCAGTATTTT. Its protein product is CASSLTAATDTQYF.

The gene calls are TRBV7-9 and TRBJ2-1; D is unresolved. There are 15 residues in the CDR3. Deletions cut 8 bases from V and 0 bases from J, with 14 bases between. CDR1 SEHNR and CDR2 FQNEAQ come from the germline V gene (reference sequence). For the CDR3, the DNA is TGTGCCAGCGGACCTTATCCTGACTCCTACAATGAGCAGTTCTTC. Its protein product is CASGPYPDSYNEQFF.

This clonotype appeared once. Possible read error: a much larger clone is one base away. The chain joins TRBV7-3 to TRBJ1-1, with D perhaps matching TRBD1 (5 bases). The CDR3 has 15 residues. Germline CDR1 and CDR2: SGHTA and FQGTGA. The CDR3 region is CVSSLVPGRNTEAFF. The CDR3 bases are TGTGTCAGCAGCTTAGTTCCGGGGCGAAACACTGAAGCTTTCTTT.

The CDR3 coding sequence is TGTGCCAGCAGTGACACTGACAAGAACACTGAAGCTTTCTTT. It yields the protein CASSDTDKNTEAFF. This chain links TRBV6-4 with TRBJ1-1; D gene uncertain. Germline V lookup: CDR1 MRHNA, CDR2 SNTAGT. The CDR3 is 14 amino acids. Deletions cut 2 bases from V and 1 base from J, with 8 bases between.

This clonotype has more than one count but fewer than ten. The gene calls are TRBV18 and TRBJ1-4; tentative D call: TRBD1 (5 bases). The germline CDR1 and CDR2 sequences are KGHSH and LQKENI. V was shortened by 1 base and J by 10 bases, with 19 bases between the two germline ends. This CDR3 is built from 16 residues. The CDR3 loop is CASSPLRGSPHGKLFF. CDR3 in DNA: TGTGCCAGCTCACCACTCCGGGGCAGCCCGCATGGAAAACTGTTTTTT.

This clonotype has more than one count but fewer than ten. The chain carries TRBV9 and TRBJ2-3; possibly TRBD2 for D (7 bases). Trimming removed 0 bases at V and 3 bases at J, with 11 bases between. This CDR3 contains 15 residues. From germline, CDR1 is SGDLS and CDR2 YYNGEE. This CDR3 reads CASSVGGGGTDTQYF. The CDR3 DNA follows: TGTGCCAGCAGCGTAGGAGGGGGGGGAACAGATACGCAGTATTTT.